A selection of T cell receptor beta chains follows, all from one sample in a study of OX40 agonist ivuxolimab in advanced cancers. Clones were sequenced by immunoSEQ multiplex PCR, and TCRdb holds only the in-frame ones, with some missing. The table shows 25,000 to 30,000 clones, with approximately 81% occurring only once. This material consisted of CD4+ or CD8+ T cells sorted from blood, taken in a trial of the OX40 agonist ivuxolimab. Source of these receptors: an adult with an advanced solid tumor such as melanoma, head and neck, liver or kidney cancer. Each CDR3 is given with its conserved first and last residue. D genes are given only for firm matches. Expanded clones get a size class; other rows say once, few or many, or leave the size out.

abundance	len	d_gene	v_gene	j_gene	CDR3aa	CDR3nt
NA	13	NA	TRBV6-6	TRBJ2-1	CASSRGQYNEQFF	TGTGCCAGCAGCCGGGGGCAGTACAATGAGCAGTTCTTC
few	15	NA	TRBV7-6	TRBJ2-2	CASSFQPGSTGELFF	TGTGCCAGCAGTTTTCAACCGGGATCTACCGGGGAGCTGTTTTTT
NA	14	NA	TRBV19	TRBJ1-1	CASSIDWGGEEAFF	TGTGCCAGTAGTATAGACTGGGGCGGAGAGGAAGCTTTCTTT
NA	14	NA	TRBV19	TRBJ1-1	CASSPGHLGTEAFF	TGTGCCAGTAGTCCGGGACACCTTGGAACTGAAGCTTTCTTT
NA	13	NA	TRBV28	TRBJ2-1	CASSWEVGGRKFF	TGTGCCAGCAGTTGGGAGGTCGGGGGGCGAAAGTTCTTC
NA	12	TRBD2	TRBV13	TRBJ2-7	CASRRGTTEQYF	TGTGCCAGCCGGCGGGGGACCACCGAGCAGTACTTC
NA	15	NA	TRBV27	TRBJ2-3	CASSFPRQSTGTQYF	TGTGCCAGCAGTTTCCCGCGACAGAGCACAGGTACGCAGTATTTT
once	14	NA	TRBV9	TRBJ1-1	CASRPDSRNTEAFF	TGTGCCAGCAGACCCGACAGCCGGAACACTGAAGCTTTCTTT
NA	12	NA	TRBV15	TRBJ1-1	CATSRDGREAFF	TGTGCCACCAGCAGAGACGGACGTGAAGCTTTCTTT
NA	15	NA	TRBV7-9	TRBJ1-2	CASSGLGNRVYGYTF	TGTGCCAGCAGCGGTTTAGGAAACAGGGTCTATGGCTACACCTTC
NA	16	TRBD2	TRBV4-3	TRBJ2-3	CASSQRTRSSTDTQYF	TGCGCCAGCAGCCAACGGACTAGATCAAGCACAGATACGCAGTATTTT
NA	16	NA	TRBV15	TRBJ1-2	CATSRDPVGGLYGYTF	TGTGCCACCAGCAGAGATCCCGTTGGGGGACTTTATGGCTACACCTTC
NA	13	TRBD2	TRBV6-8	TRBJ2-5	CASRVAGEETQYF	TGTGCCAGCAGGGTAGCGGGGGAAGAGACCCAGTACTTC
NA	15	TRBD1	TRBV7-7	TRBJ2-5	CASSSGTGNQETQYF	TGTGCTAGCAGCTCCGGGACAGGGAATCAAGAGACCCAGTACTTC
NA	13	TRBD1	TRBV5-1	TRBJ1-1	CASSLTGGDEAFF	TGCGCCAGCAGCTTAACAGGGGGAGATGAAGCTTTCTTT
NA	14	TRBD2	TRBV2	TRBJ2-7	CASSESSGSPEQYF	TGTGCCAGCAGTGAATCTAGCGGGAGCCCCGAGCAGTACTTC
once	17	NA	TRBV19	TRBJ2-6	CASSMADLSSGANVLTF	TGTGCCAGTAGTATGGCTGACCTCAGCTCTGGGGCCAACGTCCTGACTTTC
NA	15	TRBD2	TRBV9	TRBJ2-1	CASSESGISYNEQFF	TGTGCCAGCAGCGAGAGCGGGATCTCCTACAATGAGCAGTTCTTC
NA	15	NA	TRBV11-3	TRBJ2-7	CASSLARTPTREQYF	TGTGCCAGCAGCTTAGCCCGGACACCCACACGGGAGCAGTACTTC
NA	16	TRBD2	TRBV6-6	TRBJ2-3	CASSFPTSGSTDTQYF	TGTGCCAGCAGTTTCCCGACTAGCGGGAGCACAGATACGCAGTATTTT
medium-sized	15	TRBD2	TRBV28	TRBJ2-3	CASTSGEGSTDTQYF	TGTGCCAGCACTAGCGGGGAGGGTAGCACAGATACGCAGTATTTT
NA	11	NA	TRBV29-1	TRBJ1-1	CSVERLNEAFF	TGCAGCGTTGAAAGGCTTAATGAAGCTTTCTTT
NA	13	NA	TRBV9	TRBJ2-3	CASSPAQGDTQYF	TGTGCCAGCAGCCCCGCCCAGGGAGATACGCAGTATTTT
once	15	NA	TRBV6-5	TRBJ1-5	CASSPGHRGNQPQHF	TGTGCCAGCAGTCCGGGGCACCGGGGCAATCAGCCCCAGCATTTT
NA	16	TRBD2	TRBV4-1	TRBJ2-1	CASSLHGLAGFNEQFF	TGCGCCAGCAGCCTTCATGGACTAGCGGGGTTTAATGAGCAGTTCTTC
NA	14	TRBD2	TRBV6-6	TRBJ2-7	CASTHGGGSYEQYF	TGTGCCAGCACCCACGGGGGAGGGTCCTACGAGCAGTACTTC
NA	13	NA	TRBV11-3	TRBJ1-6	CASSRAPNSPLHF	TGTGCCAGCTCCAGGGCCCCTAATTCACCCCTCCACTTT
NA	16	TRBD2	TRBV5-1	TRBJ2-3	CASSFGLAGGTDTQYF	TGCGCCAGCAGCTTTGGACTAGCGGGGGGCACAGATACGCAGTATTTT
NA	13	NA	TRBV10-3	TRBJ1-1	CATRGGVNTEAFF	TGTGCCACCCGAGGGGGGGTGAACACTGAAGCCTTCTTT
NA	17	TRBD2	TRBV5-4	TRBJ2-3	CASSLVPAGGFTDTQYF	TGTGCCAGCAGCTTGGTCCCAGCGGGGGGATTCACAGATACGCAGTATTTT
NA	13	TRBD1	TRBV28	TRBJ1-2	CATRYRDRDGYTF	TGTGCCACCAGGTACCGGGACAGGGATGGCTACACCTTC
NA	15	NA	TRBV28	TRBJ1-4	CASSQNRVAGEKLFF	TGTGCCAGCAGTCAGAACAGGGTAGCAGGAGAAAAACTGTTTTTT
NA	18	NA	TRBV5-6	TRBJ1-1	CASSLDGMYRDSYTEAFF	TGTGCCAGCAGCTTGGATGGCATGTACAGGGATAGCTACACTGAAGCTTTCTTT
few	16	TRBD2	TRBV9	TRBJ2-3	CASGGKAGGETDTQYF	TGTGCCAGCGGCGGTAAAGCGGGAGGTGAGACAGATACGCAGTATTTT
NA	14	NA	TRBV4-3	TRBJ1-1	CASSQRGEGAEAFF	TGCGCCAGCAGCCAGAGGGGTGAGGGTGCTGAAGCTTTCTTT
NA	12	NA	TRBV6-5	TRBJ2-1	CASGDSYNEQFF	TGTGCCAGCGGGGACTCCTACAATGAGCAGTTCTTC
NA	18	TRBD1	TRBV2	TRBJ2-1	CASMGPDRGMEAYNEQFF	TGTGCCAGCATGGGACCGGACAGGGGGATGGAGGCTTACAATGAGCAGTTCTTC
NA	17	NA	TRBV5-1	TRBJ1-2	CASSLAEGHPVNYGYTF	TGCGCCAGCAGCTTGGCCGAGGGCCACCCTGTTAACTATGGCTACACCTTC
NA	15	NA	TRBV28	TRBJ1-4	CASSPDRAGSGELFF	TGTGCCAGCAGTCCCGACCGTGCTGGGAGCGGGGAACTGTTTTTT
once	11	NA	TRBV6-5	TRBJ1-4	CATLEREKLFF	TGTGCCACCCTGGAGAGGGAAAAACTGTTTTTT
few	15	NA	TRBV13	TRBJ2-7	CASSLGGGGHYEQYF	TGTGCCAGCAGCCTGGGGGGAGGGGGCCACTACGAGCAGTACTTC
few	14	TRBD1	TRBV28	TRBJ1-1	CASSAPDRDTEAFF	TGTGCCAGCAGTGCCCCGGACAGGGACACTGAAGCTTTCTTT
NA	17	NA	TRBV6-4	TRBJ1-5	CASSPAEGGAGNQPQHF	TGTGCCAGCAGCCCCGCGGAGGGGGGCGCAGGCAATCAGCCCCAGCATTTT
NA	15	NA	TRBV6-1	TRBJ1-6	CASARDRRDNSPLHF	TGTGCCAGCGCTAGAGACAGGAGGGATAATTCACCCCTCCACTTT
NA	14	NA	TRBV11-3	TRBJ2-3	CASSSRRGGDTQYF	TGTGCCAGCAGCTCCCGCCGTGGGGGAGATACGCAGTATTTT
once	15	NA	TRBV21-1	TRBJ2-1	CASTSLAGGNNEQFF	TGTGCCAGCACCTCGCTAGCGGGGGGAAACAATGAGCAGTTCTTC
few	18	NA	TRBV11-3	TRBJ1-3	CASSRAVGTASSGNTIYF	TGTGCCAGCAGCCGCGCCGTGGGGACGGCTAGCTCTGGAAACACCATATATTTT
NA	17	NA	TRBV9	TRBJ2-2	CASSTPFVQGSTGELFF	TGTGCCAGCAGTACACCATTCGTCCAGGGCTCCACCGGGGAGCTGTTTTTT
NA	11	TRBD1	TRBV29-1	TRBJ2-1	CSVSTGGEQFF	TGCAGCGTTTCAACAGGGGGTGAGCAGTTCTTC
once	15	NA	TRBV4-2	TRBJ1-5	CASSQDWGPDQPQHF	TGTGCCAGCAGCCAAGATTGGGGACCGGATCAGCCCCAGCATTTT
NA	14	NA	TRBV13	TRBJ1-3	CASSLDRIGNTIYF	TGTGCCAGCAGCTTAGACAGAATCGGAAACACCATATATTTT
NA	13	TRBD1	TRBV5-8	TRBJ1-5	CASRGTGSQPQHF	TGTGCCAGCAGGGGGACAGGGTCACAGCCCCAGCATTTT
NA	13	NA	TRBV5-6	TRBJ1-4	CASKTGTSEKLFF	TGTGCCAGCAAAACCGGGACTTCTGAAAAACTGTTTTTT
NA	15	NA	TRBV11-2	TRBJ2-6	CASSLRGSGANVLTF	TGTGCCAGCAGCTTACGGGGCTCTGGGGCCAACGTCCTGACTTTC
NA	13	NA	TRBV6-4	TRBJ1-2	CASSIPGNYGYTF	TGTGCCAGCAGTATCCCGGGTAACTATGGCTACACCTTC
few	15	NA	TRBV30	TRBJ2-7	CAWSGAAGPVYEQYF	TGTGCCTGGAGTGGTGCCGCGGGACCGGTCTACGAGCAGTACTTC
NA	14	NA	TRBV5-6	TRBJ2-5	CASSLGSSLETQYF	TGTGCCAGCAGCTTGGGTTCTAGCTTAGAGACCCAGTACTTC
NA	18	NA	TRBV5-1	TRBJ1-1	CASSLGPWGAEWGTEAFF	TGCGCCAGCAGCTTGGGGCCTTGGGGGGCTGAGTGGGGCACTGAAGCTTTCTTT
NA	13	NA	TRBV9	TRBJ2-7	CASSVNIKNEQYF	TGTGCCAGCAGCGTAAATATCAAAAACGAGCAGTACTTC